This T cell receptor (beta chain) was recorded in a study of CD4 T cells in relation to SARS-CoV-2 and coronaviruses. As for the study in general: The HLA restriction of the shared crossreactive spike epitopes was mapped.

Unexposed donor CD4+ T cells date from about 2011-2018, before the COVID-19 pandemic. The cells were cultured for about ten days before CD4+ T cells were isolated. Cells permitting, SARS-CoV-2 S/N and four cold-coronavirus spikes were tested on unexposed-donor CD4+ T cells. Fresh IL-2 medium replaced half the medium on days 3 and 7. CDR3 length: 14 amino acids. CDR1 is KGHSH and CDR2 is LQKENI in the germline V gene. V shed 6 bases and J shed 4 bases, with 15 bases lying between them. With regard to this clone: Antigen specificity is unknown.

Study-level findings and limits: About 64% of donors had memory CD4+ clonotypes crossrecognizing SARS-CoV-2 and common cold coronavirus spike.

Produced via immunoSEQ multiplex PCR; TCRdb's table is partial and in-frame only. The table lists under 30,000 clones, around 72% of them singletons. The V gene is TRBV18, the J gene TRBJ1-2, with D maybe TRBD1 (5 bases). The receptor was derived from a human donor in good health. What was sequenced was CD4+ T cells from PBMCs, cultured in vitro. DNA for the CDR3: TGTGCCAGCTCGCCTGGGACGGAAAGCTATGGCTACACCTTC. Translating gives CASSPGTESYGYTF.